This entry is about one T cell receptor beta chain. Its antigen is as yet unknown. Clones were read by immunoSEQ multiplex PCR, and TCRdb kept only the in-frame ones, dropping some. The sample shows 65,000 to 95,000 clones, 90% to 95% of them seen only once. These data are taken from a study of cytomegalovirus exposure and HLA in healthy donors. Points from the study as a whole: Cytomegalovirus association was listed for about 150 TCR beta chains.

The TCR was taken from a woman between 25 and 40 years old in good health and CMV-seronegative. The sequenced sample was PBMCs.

In nucleotides, the CDR3 is TGCGCCAGCAGCCAAGTTATGACAGGGTTGAGTTACAATGAGCAGTTCTTC. It translates to CASSQVMTGLSYNEQFF. The chain has TRBV4-1 and TRBJ2-1; TRBD1 agrees at 7 bases. This CDR3 spans 17 amino acids. Germline V lookup: CDR1 MGHRA, CDR2 YSYEKL. The trim removed 1 base at V and 4 bases at J, leaving 10 bases unmatched.